These 21 T cell receptor beta chains were sequenced from one sample in a study of T cells after posttransplantation cyclophosphamide. Clones were read by immunoSEQ multiplex PCR, and TCRdb kept only the in-frame ones, dropping some. In the table there are some 64,000 clones, 93% of which are singletons. The sequenced sample was PBMCs. These receptors all come from a woman aged 25 to 39 in good health and a related stem cell transplant donor.

The chain is built from TRBV30 and TRBJ1-5; D perhaps matches TRBD1 (5 bases). The CDR3 length is 13 residues. V gave up 4 bases and J gave up 5 bases, with 12 bases separating them. CDR1 and CDR2 (germline): GTSNPN, SVGIG (reference sequence). CDR3 protein: CAWNAGGDQPQHF. CDR3 DNA: TGTGCCTGGAATGCGGGAGGGGATCAGCCCCAGCATTTT.

V usage is TRBV7-9 and J usage is TRBJ1-2; a possible D gene is TRBD1 (5 bases). Trimming shortened V by 3 bases and J by 0 bases, and 8 bases separated the two germline ends. CDR3 size: 14 residues. Germline V gives CDR1 SEHNR, CDR2 FQNEAQ (reference sequence). CDR3 in amino acids: CASSFWGSNYGYTF. The CDR3 DNA is TGTGCCAGCAGCTTTTGGGGCTCTAACTATGGCTACACCTTC.

The CDR3 nucleotides are TGTGCCAGCAGCTTTTCCGGGACAGGGGCGGACGGCTACACCTTC. It yields the protein CASSFSGTGADGYTF. This chain joins TRBV7-2 and TRBJ1-2; 10 nucleotides agree with TRBD1. V was clipped by 3 bases and J by 8 bases; unmatched bases: 9. The CDR3 runs to 15 residues. Germline CDR1 and CDR2: SGHTA and FQGNSA.

This chain uses TRBV2 with TRBJ2-1; D possibly corresponds to TRBD2 (6 bases). Trimming removed 5 bases from V and 0 bases from J, with 11 bases in between. This CDR3 has 15 amino acids. In germline, CDR1 is SNHLY, CDR2 FYNNEI. CDR3 nucleotides: TGTGCCAGCAGTCCCCGCGGGGTCTCCTACAATGAGCAGTTCTTC. Translation gives CASSPRGVSYNEQFF.

The V call is TRBV9, the J call TRBJ2-4, with 10 nucleotides matching TRBD1. The germline gives CDR1 SGDLS, CDR2 YYNGEE. This CDR3 region has 15 residues. V was clipped by 0 bases and J by 9 bases; unmatched bases: 6. The CDR3 DNA is TGTGCCAGCAGCGTAGACGTAGGGGACAGGGGCATTCAGTACTTC. Its protein is CASSVDVGDRGIQYF. The whole variable domain, filled in from reference TRBV9 and TRBJ2-4, reads DSGVTQTPKHLITATGQRVTLRCSPRSGDLSVYWYQQSLDQGLQFLIQYYNGEERAKGNILERFSAQQFPDLHSELNLSSLELGDSALYFCASSVDVGDRGIQYFGAGTRLSVL.

V gene TRBV7-8 combines with J gene TRBJ1-2; TRBD1 is a possible D gene (5 bases). Germline V gene sequence: CDR1 SGHVS, CDR2 FQNEAQ. V lost 7 bases and J lost 2, with 8 bases in between. The CDR3 length is 12 residues. The CDR3, as DNA: TGTGCCAGCATGGGGCAGAACTATGGCTACACCTTC. Amino acids: CASMGQNYGYTF.

V is TRBV6-5 and J is TRBJ1-6, with 8 nucleotides matching TRBD1. V shed 8 bases, J shed 10 bases, and the junction held 7 bases outside the gene matches. This CDR3 has 13 residues. Germline V CDR1 and CDR2: MNHEY, SVGAGI. The CDR3 nucleotides read TGTGCCAGCCAACAGGGGGTAGGATCACCCCTCCACTTT. Residues: CASQQGVGSPLHF.

The J gene is TRBJ1-6, the V gene TRBV5-6; no reliable D call. The CDR3 sequence is 14 residues long. Germline CDR1 and CDR2: SGHDT and YYEEEE. Trimming removed 0 bases at V and 7 bases at J, with 8 bases between. The CDR3 DNA is TGTGCCAGCAGCTTGGGACTGGCCAATTCACCCCTCCACTTT. Amino acid sequence: CASSLGLANSPLHF. Full variable domain (outside the CDR3, taken from reference TRBV5-6 and TRBJ1-6): DAGVTQSPTHLIKTRGQQVTLRCSPKSGHDTVSWYQQALGQGPQFIFQYYEEEERQRGNFPDRFSGHQFPNYSSELNVNALLLGDSALYLCASSLGLANSPLHFGNGTRLTVT.

The chain combines TRBV4-1 with TRBJ2-7; D is unclear. Trimming stripped 4 bases from V and 2 bases from J, with 12 bases between. This CDR3 contains 14 residues. Germline CDR1 is MGHRA and CDR2 is YSYEKL. CDR3 in amino acids: CASSLNVLTYEQYF. CDR3 sequence (DNA): TGCGCCAGCAGCCTTAACGTGTTGACCTACGAGCAGTACTTC.

The chain links TRBV11-2 to TRBJ1-6, with unresolved D. Germline values: CDR1 SGHAT, CDR2 FQNNGV. There are 16 residues in the CDR3. Trimming took off 5 bases at V and 9 bases at J, with 20 bases between the two ends. CDR3 in amino acids: CASSLTSSRAVSPLHF. In DNA, the CDR3 is TGTGCCAGCAGCCTAACTAGTTCGAGGGCGGTTTCACCCCTCCACTTT.

The V and J genes are TRBV7-2 and TRBJ2-5, with no clear D. Per germline, CDR1 SGHTA and CDR2 FQGNSA. This CDR3 spans 13 amino acids. The germline V and J ends were trimmed by 0 bases and 9 bases, with 11 bases remaining between them. CDR3 nucleotides: TGTGCCAGCAGCTTAGCGGAAAGGAAGCCCCAGTACTTC. This encodes CASSLAERKPQYF.

This chain links TRBV28 with TRBJ1-5, with 12 bases matching TRBD1. V dropped 4 bases and J dropped 5; count of bases not matched to a gene: 6. Germline V lookup: CDR1 MDHEN, CDR2 SYDVKM. This CDR3 contains 16 residues. The CDR3: CASSSSGTGGYQPQHF. CDR3 nucleotides: TGTGCCAGCAGTTCCAGCGGGACAGGGGGCTATCAGCCCCAGCATTTT.

This sequence joins TRBV19 and TRBJ1-5; TRBD1 agrees at 7 bases. The CDR3 is 15 residues long. CDR1 and CDR2 (germline): LNHDA, SQIVND (reference sequence). The junction had 6 bases not matched to a gene; V was cut back by 3 bases and J by 4 bases. This CDR3 is CASSMAQGVNQPQHF. CDR3 DNA: TGTGCCAGTAGTATGGCCCAGGGGGTTAATCAGCCCCAGCATTTT.

The chain carries TRBV7-2 and TRBJ1-1; maybe TRBD1 (6 bases). CDR1 and CDR2 from the germline V gene are SGHTA and FQGNSA. Trimming removed 5 bases at V and 6 bases at J, with 13 bases between. This CDR3 comprises 13 residues. This CDR3 reads CASSRPDRPEAFF. Written as DNA, the CDR3 is TGTGCCAGCAGCCGTCCCGACAGGCCTGAAGCTTTCTTT.

This chain uses TRBV4-3 with TRBJ2-7, with D perhaps TRBD2 (6 bases). Germline lookup yields CDR1 LGHNA and CDR2 YSLEER. V was cut by 1 base and J by 9 bases, with 16 bases left in between. CDR3 length: 14 residues. The CDR3: CASSQGGNEAGQYF. The CDR3 nucleotides are TGCGCCAGCAGCCAAGGGGGTAATGAAGCGGGGCAGTACTTC.

The CDR3 loop reads CASSLGTGVQETQYF. The CDR3 DNA reads as TGTGCCAGCAGCTTAGGCACAGGGGTCCAGGAGACCCAGTACTTC. V gene TRBV11-3 combines with J gene TRBJ2-5; 7 nucleotides line up with TRBD1. V was clipped by 1 base and J by 5 bases; unmatched bases: 7. This CDR3 spans 15 amino acids. CDR1 is SGHNT, CDR2 YENEEA, per germline. The full variable domain, completed using reference TRBV11-3 and TRBJ2-5, is EAGVVQSPRYKIIEKKQPVAFWCNPISGHNTLYWYLQNLGQGPELLIRYENEEAVDDSQLPKDRFSAERLKGVDSTLKIQPAELGDSAVYLCASSLGTGVQETQYFGPGTRLLVL.

The chain recombines TRBV2 with TRBJ1-2, with TRBD1 matching over 9 bases. There are 14 residues in the CDR3. From germline, CDR1 is SNHLY and CDR2 FYNNEI. V shed 6 bases, J shed 4 bases, and the junction held 6 bases outside the gene matches. CDR3 sequence: CASSSRDRAYGYTF. The DNA for the CDR3 is TGTGCCAGCAGCAGCCGGGACAGGGCCTATGGCTACACCTTC.

The chain links TRBV6-6 to TRBJ2-3; D is ambiguous. The V gene's germline CDR1 is MNHNY and CDR2 SVGAGI (reference sequence). This CDR3 has 13 amino acids. Deletions cut 3 bases from V and 2 bases from J, with 6 bases between. In DNA, the CDR3 is TGTGCCAGCAGTTATTGGGCCACAGATACGCAGTATTTT. Protein sequence: CASSYWATDTQYF.

This clone has a single count. The chain recombines TRBV27 with TRBJ2-3, with D perhaps given as TRBD1 or TRBD2 (7 bases each). Germline CDR1 MNHEY, CDR2 SMNVEV (reference sequence). Trimming removed 8 bases from V and 1 base from J, with 19 bases in between. The CDR3 sequence is 16 residues long. CDR3: CASPTWGGTGTDTQYF. The CDR3 bases are TGTGCCAGCCCGACATGGGGAGGGACAGGCACAGATACGCAGTATTTT.

The chain uses TRBV6-1 and TRBJ2-5, with D perhaps TRBD2 (7 bases). The CDR3 is 15 amino acids. CDR1 MNHNS and CDR2 SASEGT come from the germline V gene. The V end was cut by 3 bases, the J end by 4 bases, with 15 bases between. The CDR3 DNA follows: TGTGCCAGCAGTGACGAGGGGGGGACGTTAGAGACCCAGTACTTC. Its translation: CASSDEGGTLETQYF.

V is TRBV7-9 and J is TRBJ2-1; TRBD1 agrees at 8 bases. The CDR3 is 15 residues long. V was pared by 1 base and J by 7 bases, with 6 bases of the junction left unmatched. The germline V gene encodes CDR1 SEHNR and CDR2 FQNEAQ (reference sequence). The CDR3 is CASSLEDRVFNEQFF. The CDR3 coding sequence is TGTGCCAGCAGCTTAGAGGACAGGGTATTTAATGAGCAGTTCTTC.